These T cell receptor beta chains were read from a single sample in a study of cytomegalovirus exposure and HLA in healthy donors. This table comes from immunoSEQ multiplex PCR, and its TCRdb copy is limited to in-frame clones, with some not included. This repertoire includes more than 65,000 clones. The sequenced sample was PBMCs. These TCRs come from a man in his forties in good health and CMV-seronegative. The CDR3 runs from the conserved cysteine through the conserved F or W. Fields, in order: V gene, J gene, D gene, CDR3 DNA, CDR3 protein. D genes are given only for firm matches.

TRBV18	TRBJ2-5	TRBD1	TGTGCCAGCTCACAATACAGGGGGCAAGAGACCCAGTACTTC	CASSQYRGQETQYF
TRBV4-1	TRBJ2-7	TRBD2	TGCGCCAGCAGCCAAGATCGTTGGGAGGGCAGGCCCTACGAGCAGTACTTC	CASSQDRWEGRPYEQYF
TRBV9	TRBJ1-1	.	TGTGCCAGCAGCATCATACCTACAGGGAGTCGGACTGAAGCTTTCTTT	CASSIIPTGSRTEAFF
TRBV5-1	TRBJ1-3	.	TGCGCCAGCAGCAGGGGAGGCACCATATATTTT	CASSRGGTIYF
TRBV14	TRBJ1-6	.	TGTGCCAGCAGCCAACAGGGTCCTTCACCCCTCCACTTT	CASSQQGPSPLHF
TRBV29-1	TRBJ1-2	.	TGCAGCGTTGCGTTCTTTGACTCGCCGTGGGGCTACACCTTC	CSVAFFDSPWGYTF
TRBV18	TRBJ2-5	TRBD1	TGTGCCAGCTCGACAGGGAGTCGGGAGACCCAGTACTTC	CASSTGSRETQYF
TRBV2	TRBJ1-5	TRBD1	TGTGCCAGCAGCTCCCTAGGACAGGTCGGCAATCAGCCCCAGCATTTT	CASSSLGQVGNQPQHF
TRBV25-1	TRBJ2-3	.	TGTGCCAGCAGTGAATGGGCTAGCGGCACAGATACGCAGTATTTT	CASSEWASGTDTQYF
TRBV28	TRBJ1-2	.	TGTGCCAGCAGTTTAGCCCAGATAAACTATGGCTACACCTTC	CASSLAQINYGYTF
TRBV9	TRBJ2-1	TRBD2	TGTGCCAGCAGCGCCTCGACTAGCGGGGGCCCTAGGGGTTACTACAATGAGCAGTTCTTC	CASSASTSGGPRGYYNEQFF
TRBV11-2	TRBJ2-1	.	TGTGCCAGCAGCTTAAGCCGTGGGGCTACCACCCCCGGCGAGCAGTTCTTC	CASSLSRGATTPGEQFF
TRBV19	TRBJ1-6	TRBD1	TGTGCCAGTAGTATGGGACAGAGCGGTTCACCCCTCCACTTT	CASSMGQSGSPLHF
TRBV4-1	TRBJ1-4	TRBD1	TGCGCCAGCAGCCAACCGACAGGGATTGGGGAAAAACTGTTTTTT	CASSQPTGIGEKLFF
TRBV19	TRBJ2-5	TRBD2	TGTGCCAGTAGTATAAAAGGAGGACTAGCTCACCAAGAGACCCAGTACTTC	CASSIKGGLAHQETQYF
TRBV6-5	TRBJ1-6	TRBD1	TGTGCCAGCAGTTACTCGAAGGACAGGGTATATTCACCCCTCCACTTT	CASSYSKDRVYSPLHF
TRBV7-9	TRBJ1-3	.	TGTGCCAGCAGCCACGAAACTCGATCCTCTGGAAACACCATATATTTT	CASSHETRSSGNTIYF
TRBV2	TRBJ2-1	TRBD2	TGTGCCAGCAGTGAAGCGCTAGGCGGGGGGGGAAATGAGCAGTTCTTC	CASSEALGGGGNEQFF
TRBV4-1	TRBJ1-6	.	TGCGCCAGCAGCCTTGGCGAGAGGGGAGGAAGCGATAATTCACCCCTCCACTTT	CASSLGERGGSDNSPLHF
TRBV5-1	TRBJ1-3	TRBD1	TGCGCCAGCAGCTCGGAGGACAGGGGTGGAAACACCATATATTTT	CASSSEDRGGNTIYF
TRBV28	TRBJ2-4	TRBD2	TGTGCCAGCACCAACGGCGGGGGGGCATCCAAAAACATTCAGTACTTC	CASTNGGGASKNIQYF
TRBV7-9	TRBJ2-7	TRBD1	TGTGCCAGCAGCGCCTCCTGGGACAGGGGCTACGAGCAGTACTTC	CASSASWDRGYEQYF
TRBV5-1	TRBJ1-4	TRBD1	TGCGCCAGCAGCTTGGTAACAGGGGTTCGAGCTAATGAAAAACTGTTTTTT	CASSLVTGVRANEKLFF
TRBV5-8	TRBJ1-2	.	TGTGCCAGCAGCCGATATCCTGCGGACGGGGGAGGCTACACCTTC	CASSRYPADGGGYTF
TRBV13	TRBJ2-3	.	TGTGCCAGCAGCTTTATTCCCAGGGTTGCAGGGGATACGCAGTATTTT	CASSFIPRVAGDTQYF
TRBV5-6	TRBJ2-1	TRBD2	TGTGCCAGCAGCTCGGGACTAGCTGGTGCCTACAATGAGCAGTTCTTC	CASSSGLAGAYNEQFF
TRBV6-1	TRBJ2-7	TRBD2	TGTGCTTCCCTGGCGGGGGAACCCTCCTACGAGCAGTACTTC	CASLAGEPSYEQYF
TRBV7-9	TRBJ2-5	TRBD1	TGTGCCAGCAGCTTGGGACAGGGGAATGAATGGGAGACCCAGTACTTC	CASSLGQGNEWETQYF
TRBV6-1	TRBJ1-1	.	TGTGCCAGCAGTGAACTTTATAGGGGGGGAGCTGAAGCTTTCTTT	CASSELYRGGAEAFF
TRBV7-8	TRBJ2-2	TRBD1	TGTGCCAGCAGCTGGAGCGGGACAGGGACTACCGGGGAGCTGTTTTTT	CASSWSGTGTTGELFF
TRBV4-2	TRBJ2-2	.	TGTGCCAGCAGTCAAGGGACACAGCCGGACACCGGGGAGCTGTTTTTT	CASSQGTQPDTGELFF
TRBV5-6	TRBJ2-1	TRBD1	TGTGCCAGCAGCTTGGAGGGACAGGGGGGCGCCTACAATGAGCAGTTCTTC	CASSLEGQGGAYNEQFF
TRBV14	TRBJ1-3	.	TGTGCCAGCAGCCAGAACCGAGGGGGAGTTGGAAACACCATATATTTT	CASSQNRGGVGNTIYF
TRBV2	TRBJ1-2	TRBD1	TGTGCCAGCAGTGAAGGGGGGACAGGGGTTGGCGGCTACACCTTC	CASSEGGTGVGGYTF
TRBV13	TRBJ2-1	TRBD1	TGTGCCAGCAGCTCAGCCGGACAGGGTGAGGACAATGAGCAGTTCTTC	CASSSAGQGEDNEQFF
TRBV11-3	TRBJ2-2	.	TGTGCCAGCAGCCCACAGGGTCCGTACGCCGGGGAGCTGTTTTTT	CASSPQGPYAGELFF